A single sample gave rise to the 15 T cell receptor beta chains below, sequenced in a study of shared clonotypes between healthy human individuals. The protocol was immunoSEQ multiplex PCR, while the TCRdb copy is restricted to in-frame clones and leaves out a portion. The sample lists about 1 million clones; about 74% were seen once. The sample consisted of memory CD4+ T cells sorted from blood. As to subset: CD45RA-negative fraction. All receptors come from a man in his late teens or twenties in good health.

Details on this clone: This sample also contains other DNA sequences that code for the same CDR3. The rearrangement uses TRBV6-6 and TRBJ2-1, with 10 bases aligning to TRBD2. In germline, CDR1 is MNHNY, CDR2 SVGAGI (reference sequence). After removal of 4 bases from V and 4 bases from J, the junction contained 4 bases not matched to a gene. This CDR3 has 15 amino acids. The CDR3, as DNA: TGTGCCAGCAGTTCCCTAGCGGGAGATTACAATGAGCAGTTCTTC. Encoded protein: CASSSLAGDYNEQFF.

J is TRBJ2-5 and V is TRBV2; 9 bases align to TRBD2. This CDR3 is 17 amino acids long. Trimming cost V 6 bases and J 5 bases; bases outside gene matches: 16. The germline V gene has CDR1 SNHLY and CDR2 FYNNEI. The CDR3 loop is CASSPPSYSGRGETQYF. For the CDR3, the DNA is TGTGCCAGCAGCCCCCCCTCTTATAGCGGGAGAGGGGAGACCCAGTACTTC.

This clone has a count of ten or more. The same CDR3 arises from other DNA sequences in this sample as well. The chain has TRBV6-5 and TRBJ2-1; maybe TRBD2 (6 bases). In germline, CDR1 is MNHEY, CDR2 SVGAGI. The V gene lost 6 bases and the J gene lost 0 bases, with 12 bases spanning the gap. This CDR3 is 15 amino acids long. The DNA for the CDR3 is TGTGCCAGCAGGGAGGGGCTTGGCTCCTACAATGAGCAGTTCTTC. It encodes CASREGLGSYNEQFF.

For the CDR3, the DNA is TGTGCCAGCAGCTTGGTTACTATACAGTACTCCTACGAGCAGTACTTC. It translates to CASSLVTIQYSYEQYF. The chain has TRBV5-6 and TRBJ2-7; D is uncertain. CDR3 length: 16 amino acids. The V gene's germline CDR1 is SGHDT and CDR2 YYEEEE. Trimming removed 0 bases at V and 0 bases at J, with 13 bases between.

This clone was detected a few times. CDR3 coding DNA: TGTGCCAGCAGCTTAGGCACGGGTAACAGGGAGACCCAGTACTTC. Translation: CASSLGTGNRETQYF. The chain combines TRBV11-1 with TRBJ2-5; a weak D match, TRBD1 (5 bases). The V end lost 1 base, the J end lost 5 bases, and 14 bases lay between the germline ends. Germline V gene sequence: CDR1 SGHAT, CDR2 FQDESV (reference sequence). This CDR3 region has 15 residues. Supplemented by reference TRBV11-1 and TRBJ2-5, the full variable domain reads EAEVAQSPRYKITEKSQAVAFWCDPISGHATLYWYRQILGQGPELLVQFQDESVVDDSQLPKDRFSAERLKGVDSTLKIQPAELGDSAMYLCASSLGTGNRETQYFGPGTRLLVL.

The chain is built from TRBV19 and TRBJ2-6; the D is unclear. V shed 3 bases and J shed 4 bases, with 10 bases lying between them. Germline CDR1 is LNHDA and CDR2 is SQIVND (reference sequence). This CDR3 spans 15 amino acids. The CDR3, as DNA: TGTGCCAGTAGTATCTCCGTTAAGGGGGCCAACGTCCTGACTTTC. Translating it yields CASSISVKGANVLTF.

V is TRBV19 and J is TRBJ2-7; 8 positions agree with TRBD1. The length of the CDR3 is 14 residues. V was pared by 4 bases and J by 2 bases, with 4 bases of the junction left unmatched. CDR1 and CDR2 from the germline V gene are LNHDA and SQIVND (reference sequence). The CDR3 is CASSTGTGPYEQYF. The CDR3 region has the DNA TGTGCCAGTAGTACCGGGACAGGACCCTACGAGCAGTACTTC.

The CDR3 DNA follows: TGTGCCAGCAGTGTCTTGGGGGCCCGGGACAATGAGCAGTTCTTC. Its translation is CASSVLGARDNEQFF. The chain joins TRBV2 to TRBJ2-1, with D perhaps TRBD1 (6 bases). The CDR3 spans 15 residues. The V and J ends lost 4 bases and 5 bases respectively, with 15 bases between them. CDR1 and CDR2 (germline): SNHLY, FYNNEI.

The V and J genes are TRBV27 and TRBJ2-1; the match to TRBD2 covers 7 bases. V was clipped by 5 bases and J by 4 bases; unmatched bases: 8. The germline gives CDR1 MNHEY, CDR2 SMNVEV (reference sequence). The CDR3 sequence is 15 residues long. The CDR3 bases are TGTGCCAGCAGTACCCGGACTAGTCGGTACAATGAGCAGTTCTTC. This sequence encodes CASSTRTSRYNEQFF.

The rearrangement joins TRBV28 to TRBJ2-2, with 7 bases fitting TRBD1. Germline V gene sequence: CDR1 MDHEN, CDR2 SYDVKM. The CDR3 contains 16 residues. After removal of 7 bases from V and 1 base from J, the junction contained 9 bases not matched to a gene. CDR3 nucleotides: TGTGCCAGCACTTCCCCCGCAGGGGGGAACACCGGGGAGCTGTTTTTT. It encodes CASTSPAGGNTGELFF.

The genes are TRBV6-6 and TRBJ2-7; 7 bases are shared with TRBD1. This CDR3 comprises 12 residues. Germline CDR1 MNHNY, CDR2 SVGAGI (reference sequence). V lost 6 bases, J lost 5 bases, and 4 bases stayed unmatched. The chain's CDR3 is CASSSGTDEQYF. For the CDR3, the DNA is TGTGCCAGCAGCTCCGGGACAGACGAGCAGTACTTC.

The V and J genes are TRBV7-9 and TRBJ2-3; 12 nucleotides align to TRBD2. V dropped 5 bases and J dropped 8; count of bases not matched to a gene: 11. This CDR3 spans 16 amino acids. Germline V gene lookup returns CDR1 SEHNR and CDR2 FQNEAQ (reference sequence). The chain's CDR3 is CASSIGLAGSLGTQYF. CDR3 in DNA: TGTGCCAGCAGCATCGGACTAGCGGGAAGTTTGGGTACGCAGTATTTT.

With respect to this clone: A junction boundary mismatches the germline segment, possibly from a read error. This rearrangement joins TRBV7-7 to TRBJ2-5; TRBD2 aligns across 9 bases. Germline CDR1 reads SSHAT; CDR2 reads FNYEAQ (reference sequence). This CDR3 has 16 amino acids. The CDR3 sequence is CASSLEAGGHQETQYF. The CDR3 DNA sequence: TGTGCTAGCAGCTTAGAAGCGGGGGGCCACCAAGAGACCCAGTACTTC.

Note on this clone: With a much larger clone just one base away, this may be a read error. In the same sample, other DNA sequences code for this CDR3. The chain combines TRBV7-9 with TRBJ2-5; D gene unclear. This CDR3 has 11 residues. The germline gives CDR1 SEHNR, CDR2 FQNEAQ (reference sequence). Trimming removed 3 bases from V and 4 bases from J, with 3 bases in between. The CDR3 DNA is TGTGCCAGCAGCTTTGGAGAGACCCAGTACTTC. Translated: CASSFGETQYF.

The genes are TRBV29-1 and TRBJ2-7; TRBD1 aligns across 8 bases. Losses at the gene ends were 6 bases for V and 3 bases for J; bases not matched to a gene: 10. CDR3 size: 14 residues. The V gene's germline CDR1 is SQVTM and CDR2 ANQGSEA. The CDR3 region is CSVLGQGAYYEQYF. The CDR3 DNA reads as TGCAGCGTCCTCGGGCAGGGGGCTTACTACGAGCAGTACTTC.